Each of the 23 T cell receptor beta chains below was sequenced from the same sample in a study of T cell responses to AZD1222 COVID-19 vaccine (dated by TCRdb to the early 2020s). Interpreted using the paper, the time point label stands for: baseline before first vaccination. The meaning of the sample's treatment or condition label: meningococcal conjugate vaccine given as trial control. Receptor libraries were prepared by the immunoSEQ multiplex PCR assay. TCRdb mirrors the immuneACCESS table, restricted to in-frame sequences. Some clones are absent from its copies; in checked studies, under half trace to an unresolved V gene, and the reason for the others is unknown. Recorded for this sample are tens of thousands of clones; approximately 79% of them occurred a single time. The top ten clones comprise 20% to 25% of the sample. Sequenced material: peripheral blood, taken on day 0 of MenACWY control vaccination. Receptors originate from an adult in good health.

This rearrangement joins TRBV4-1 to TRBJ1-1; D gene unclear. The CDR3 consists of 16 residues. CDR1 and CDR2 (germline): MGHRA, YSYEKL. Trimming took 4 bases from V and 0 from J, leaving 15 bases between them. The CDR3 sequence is CASSLTQVLMNTEAFF. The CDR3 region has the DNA TGCGCCAGCAGCCTTACACAAGTTTTAATGAACACTGAAGCTTTCTTT.

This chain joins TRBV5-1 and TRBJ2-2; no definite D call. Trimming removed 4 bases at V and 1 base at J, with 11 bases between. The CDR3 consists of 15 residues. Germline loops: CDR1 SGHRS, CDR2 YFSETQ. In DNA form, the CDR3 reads TGCGCCAGCAGCAGCCGACATCTGAACACCGGGGAGCTGTTTTTT. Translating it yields CASSSRHLNTGELFF. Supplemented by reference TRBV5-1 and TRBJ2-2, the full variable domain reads KAGVTQTPRYLIKTRGQQVTLSCSPISGHRSVSWYQQTPGQGLQFLFEYFSETQRNKGNFPGRFSGRQFSNSRSEMNVSTLELGDSALYLCASSSRHLNTGELFFGEGSRLTVL.

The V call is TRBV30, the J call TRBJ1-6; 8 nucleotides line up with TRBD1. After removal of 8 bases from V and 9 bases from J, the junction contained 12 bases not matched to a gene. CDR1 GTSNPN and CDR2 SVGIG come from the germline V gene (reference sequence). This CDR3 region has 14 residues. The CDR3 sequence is CAGTRQGAGSPLHF. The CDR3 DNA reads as TGTGCCGGAACCCGGCAGGGGGCAGGTTCACCCCTCCACTTT.

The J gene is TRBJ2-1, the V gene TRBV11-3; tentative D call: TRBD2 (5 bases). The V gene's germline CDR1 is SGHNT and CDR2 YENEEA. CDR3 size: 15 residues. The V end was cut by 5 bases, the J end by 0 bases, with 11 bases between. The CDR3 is CASSQDGVSYNEQFF. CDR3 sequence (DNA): TGTGCCAGCAGCCAAGACGGGGTCTCCTACAATGAGCAGTTCTTC.

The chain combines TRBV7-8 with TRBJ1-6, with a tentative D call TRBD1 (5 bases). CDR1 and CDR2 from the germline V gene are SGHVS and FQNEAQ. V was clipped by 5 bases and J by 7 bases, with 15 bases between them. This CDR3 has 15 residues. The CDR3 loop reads CASSMDGGTNSPLHF. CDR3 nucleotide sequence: TGTGCCAGCAGCATGGACGGGGGTACGAATTCACCCCTCCACTTT.

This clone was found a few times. The DNA of the CDR3 is TGCGCCAGCAGCCAAGTAATAAGGAAGACCCAGTACTTC. This codes for CASSQVIRKTQYF. The chain couples TRBV4-1 to TRBJ2-5; D is unresolved. The CDR3 extends over 13 amino acids. The germline V and J ends were trimmed by 1 base and 6 bases, with 9 bases remaining between them. Germline assignment: CDR1 MGHRA and CDR2 YSYEKL.

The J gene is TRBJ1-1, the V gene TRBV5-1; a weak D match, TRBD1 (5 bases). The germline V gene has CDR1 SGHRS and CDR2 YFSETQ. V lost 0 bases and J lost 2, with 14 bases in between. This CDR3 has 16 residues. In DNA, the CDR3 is TGCGCCAGCAGCTTGGCAAAGGGTAGGGGTAACACTGAAGCTTTCTTT. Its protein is CASSLAKGRGNTEAFF.

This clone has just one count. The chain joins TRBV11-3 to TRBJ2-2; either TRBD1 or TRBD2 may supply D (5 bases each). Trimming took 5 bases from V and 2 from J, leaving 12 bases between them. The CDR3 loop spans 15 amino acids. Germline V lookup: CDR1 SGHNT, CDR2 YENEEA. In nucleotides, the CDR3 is TGTGCCAGCAGCAAAACCGGGACCAACACCGGGGAGCTGTTTTTT. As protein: CASSKTGTNTGELFF. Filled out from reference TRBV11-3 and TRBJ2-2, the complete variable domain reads EAGVVQSPRYKIIEKKQPVAFWCNPISGHNTLYWYLQNLGQGPELLIRYENEEAVDDSQLPKDRFSAERLKGVDSTLKIQPAELGDSAVYLCASSKTGTNTGELFFGEGSRLTVL.

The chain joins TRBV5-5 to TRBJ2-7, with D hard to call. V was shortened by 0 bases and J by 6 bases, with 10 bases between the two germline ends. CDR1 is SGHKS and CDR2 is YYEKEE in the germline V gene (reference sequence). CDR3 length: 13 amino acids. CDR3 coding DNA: TGTGCCAGCAGCTTGGTCGGGTCGGGCGAGCAGTACGTC. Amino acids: CASSLVGSGEQYV.

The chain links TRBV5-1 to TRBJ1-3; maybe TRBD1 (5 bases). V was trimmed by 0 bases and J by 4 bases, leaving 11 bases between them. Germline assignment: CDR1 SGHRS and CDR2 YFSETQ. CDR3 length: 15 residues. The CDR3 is CASSLGGDRGNTIYF. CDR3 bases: TGCGCCAGCAGCTTGGGAGGGGATAGAGGAAACACCATATATTTT.

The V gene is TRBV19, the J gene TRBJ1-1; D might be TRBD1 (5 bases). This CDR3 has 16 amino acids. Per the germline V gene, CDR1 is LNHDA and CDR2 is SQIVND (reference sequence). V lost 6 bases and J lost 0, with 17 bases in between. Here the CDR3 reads CASSYSLGGVNTEAFF. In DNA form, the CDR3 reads TGTGCCAGTAGCTACTCCTTGGGGGGTGTGAACACTGAAGCTTTCTTT.

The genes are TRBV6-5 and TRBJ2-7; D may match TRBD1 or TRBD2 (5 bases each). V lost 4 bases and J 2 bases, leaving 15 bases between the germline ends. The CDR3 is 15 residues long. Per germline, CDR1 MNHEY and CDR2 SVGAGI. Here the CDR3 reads CASSSTGTGTYEQYF. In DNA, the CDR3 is TGTGCCAGCAGTTCCACCGGGACGGGGACCTACGAGCAGTACTTC.

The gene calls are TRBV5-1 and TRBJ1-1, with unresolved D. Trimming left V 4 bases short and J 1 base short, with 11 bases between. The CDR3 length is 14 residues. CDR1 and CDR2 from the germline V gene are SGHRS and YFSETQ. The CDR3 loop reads CASSPSSANTEAFF. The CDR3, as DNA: TGCGCCAGCAGCCCTTCCTCTGCGAACACTGAAGCTTTCTTT.

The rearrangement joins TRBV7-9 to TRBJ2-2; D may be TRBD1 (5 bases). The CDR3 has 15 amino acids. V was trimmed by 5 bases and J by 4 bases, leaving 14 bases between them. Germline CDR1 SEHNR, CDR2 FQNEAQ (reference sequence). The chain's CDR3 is CASSRNKTATGELFF. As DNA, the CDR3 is TGTGCCAGCAGCCGCAACAAGACAGCCACCGGGGAGCTGTTTTTT.

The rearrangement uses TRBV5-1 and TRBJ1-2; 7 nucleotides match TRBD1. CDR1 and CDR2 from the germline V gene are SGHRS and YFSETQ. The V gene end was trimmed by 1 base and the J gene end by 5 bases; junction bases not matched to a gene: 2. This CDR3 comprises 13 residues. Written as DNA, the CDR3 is TGCGCCAGCAGCTTGACAGGGGAGTATGGCTACACCTTC. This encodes CASSLTGEYGYTF.

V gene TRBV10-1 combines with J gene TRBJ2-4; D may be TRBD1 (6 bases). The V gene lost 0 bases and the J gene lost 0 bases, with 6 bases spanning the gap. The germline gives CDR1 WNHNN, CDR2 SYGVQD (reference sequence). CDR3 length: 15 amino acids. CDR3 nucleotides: TGCGCCAGCAGTGAGTCCAGGGGAGCCAAAAACATTCAGTACTTC. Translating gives CASSESRGAKNIQYF.

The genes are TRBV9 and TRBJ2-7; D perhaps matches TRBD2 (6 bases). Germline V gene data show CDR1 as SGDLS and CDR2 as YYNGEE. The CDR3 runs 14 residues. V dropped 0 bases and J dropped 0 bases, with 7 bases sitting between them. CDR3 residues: CASSVGGISYEQYF. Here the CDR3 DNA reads TGTGCCAGCAGCGTAGGCGGGATCTCCTACGAGCAGTACTTC.

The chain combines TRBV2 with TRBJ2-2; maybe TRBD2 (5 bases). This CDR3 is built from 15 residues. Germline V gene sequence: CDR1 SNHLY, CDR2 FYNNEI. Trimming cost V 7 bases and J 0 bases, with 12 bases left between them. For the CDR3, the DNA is TGTGCCAGCATTGAGGGCCCCGCGAACACCGGGGAGCTGTTTTTT. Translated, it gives CASIEGPANTGELFF. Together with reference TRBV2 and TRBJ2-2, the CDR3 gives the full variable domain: EPEVTQTPSHQVTQMGQEVILRCVPISNHLYFYWYRQILGQKVEFLVSFYNNEISEKSEIFDDQFSVERPDGSNFTLKIRSTKLEDSAMYFCASIEGPANTGELFFGEGSRLTVL.

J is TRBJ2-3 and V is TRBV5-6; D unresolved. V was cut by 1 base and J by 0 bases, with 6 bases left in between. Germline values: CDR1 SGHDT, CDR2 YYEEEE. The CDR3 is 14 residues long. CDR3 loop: CASSLWDSTDTQYF. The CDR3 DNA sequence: TGTGCCAGCAGCTTGTGGGATAGCACAGATACGCAGTATTTT.

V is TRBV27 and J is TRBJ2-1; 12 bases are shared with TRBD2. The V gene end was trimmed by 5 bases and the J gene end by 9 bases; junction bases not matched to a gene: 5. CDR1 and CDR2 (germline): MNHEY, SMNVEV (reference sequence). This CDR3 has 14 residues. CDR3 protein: CASSNLAGGGEQFF. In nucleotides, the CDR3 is TGTGCCAGCAGTAACCTAGCGGGAGGGGGTGAGCAGTTCTTC.

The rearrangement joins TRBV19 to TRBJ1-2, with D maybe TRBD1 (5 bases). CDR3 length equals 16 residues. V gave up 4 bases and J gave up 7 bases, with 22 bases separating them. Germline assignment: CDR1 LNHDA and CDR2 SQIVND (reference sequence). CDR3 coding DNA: TGTGCCAGTAGTACCTCATCTGGCAGGGAATCGGGTGGCTACACCTTC. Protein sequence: CASSTSSGRESGGYTF.

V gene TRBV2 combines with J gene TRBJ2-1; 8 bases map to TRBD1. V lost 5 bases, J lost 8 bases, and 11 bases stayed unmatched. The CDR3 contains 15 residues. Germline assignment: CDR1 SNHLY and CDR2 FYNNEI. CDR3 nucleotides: TGTGCCAGCAGTCTCGGGACAGGAAAAGAGCATGAGCAGTTCTTC. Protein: CASSLGTGKEHEQFF. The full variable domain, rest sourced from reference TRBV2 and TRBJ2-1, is EPEVTQTPSHQVTQMGQEVILRCVPISNHLYFYWYRQILGQKVEFLVSFYNNEISEKSEIFDDQFSVERPDGSNFTLKIRSTKLEDSAMYFCASSLGTGKEHEQFFGPGTRLTVL.

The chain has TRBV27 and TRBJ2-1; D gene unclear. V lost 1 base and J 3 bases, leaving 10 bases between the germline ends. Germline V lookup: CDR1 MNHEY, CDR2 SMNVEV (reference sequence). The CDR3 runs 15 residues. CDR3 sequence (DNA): TGTGCCAGCAGTTTATTTCCGCTGTACTACAATGAGCAGTTCTTC. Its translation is CASSLFPLYYNEQFF.